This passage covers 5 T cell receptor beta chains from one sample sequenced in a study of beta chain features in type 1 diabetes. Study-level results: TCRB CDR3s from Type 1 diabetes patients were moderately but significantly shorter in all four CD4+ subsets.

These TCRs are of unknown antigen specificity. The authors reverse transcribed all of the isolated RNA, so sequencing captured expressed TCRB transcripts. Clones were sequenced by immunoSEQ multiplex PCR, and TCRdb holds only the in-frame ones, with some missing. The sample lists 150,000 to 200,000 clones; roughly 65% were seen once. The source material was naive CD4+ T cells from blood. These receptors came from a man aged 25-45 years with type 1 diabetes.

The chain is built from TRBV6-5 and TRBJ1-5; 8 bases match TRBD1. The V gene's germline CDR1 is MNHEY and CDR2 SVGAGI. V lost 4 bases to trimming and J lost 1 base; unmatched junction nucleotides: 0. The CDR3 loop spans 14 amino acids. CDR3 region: CASSWDRSNQPQHF. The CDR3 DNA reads TGTGCCAGCAGTTGGGACAGGAGCAATCAGCCCCAGCATTTT.

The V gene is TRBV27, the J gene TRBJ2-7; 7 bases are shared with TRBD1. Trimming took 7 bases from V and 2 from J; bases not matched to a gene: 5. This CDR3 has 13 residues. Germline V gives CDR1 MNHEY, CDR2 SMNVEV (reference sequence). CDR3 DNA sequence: TGTGCCAGCAAGATGCAGGGGGCCTACGAGCAGTACTTC. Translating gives CASKMQGAYEQYF.

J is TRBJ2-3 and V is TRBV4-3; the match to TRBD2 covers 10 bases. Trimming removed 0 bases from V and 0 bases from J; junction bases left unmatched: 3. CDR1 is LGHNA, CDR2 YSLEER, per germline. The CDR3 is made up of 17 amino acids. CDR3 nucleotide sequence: TGCGCCAGCAGCCAAGAGGTAGCGGGGGGAAGCACAGATACGCAGTATTTT. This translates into CASSQEVAGGSTDTQYF.

This chain's CDR3 is CASRLGQGFNTGELFF. The CDR3 coding sequence is TGCGCCAGTCGGCTGGGACAAGGATTCAACACCGGGGAGCTGTTTTTT. The chain is built from TRBV5-1 and TRBJ2-2; a weak D match, TRBD1 (6 bases). The length of the CDR3 is 16 residues. Looked up from germline, CDR1 is SGHRS and CDR2 is YFSETQ. V was cut by 8 bases and J by 2 bases, with 19 bases left in between.

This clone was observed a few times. The CDR3 DNA reads as TGCAGCGTTGGTAAAGGACCCAACTATGGCTACACCTTC. Translation: CSVGKGPNYGYTF. The rearrangement links TRBV29-1 to TRBJ1-2; the D is unclear. CDR3 size: 13 residues. Per germline, CDR1 SQVTM and CDR2 ANQGSEA. Deletions cut 4 bases from V and 2 bases from J, with 11 bases between.